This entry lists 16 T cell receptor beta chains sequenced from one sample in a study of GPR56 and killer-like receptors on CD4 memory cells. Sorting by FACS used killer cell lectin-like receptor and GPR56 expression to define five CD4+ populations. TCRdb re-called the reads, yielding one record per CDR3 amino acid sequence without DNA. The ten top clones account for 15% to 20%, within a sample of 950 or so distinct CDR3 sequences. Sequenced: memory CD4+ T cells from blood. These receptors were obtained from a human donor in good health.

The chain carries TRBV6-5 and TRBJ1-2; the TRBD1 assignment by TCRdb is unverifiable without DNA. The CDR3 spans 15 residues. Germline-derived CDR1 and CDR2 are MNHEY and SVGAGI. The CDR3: CASSRLGTGASGYTF.

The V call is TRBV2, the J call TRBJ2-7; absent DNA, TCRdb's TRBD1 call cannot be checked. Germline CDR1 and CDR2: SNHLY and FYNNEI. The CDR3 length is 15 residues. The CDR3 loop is CASSRPGDIHYEQYF.

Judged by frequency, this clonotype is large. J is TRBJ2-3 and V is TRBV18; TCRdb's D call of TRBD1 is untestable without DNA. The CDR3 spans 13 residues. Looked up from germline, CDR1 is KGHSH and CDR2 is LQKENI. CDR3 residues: CASSPRQTDTQYF.

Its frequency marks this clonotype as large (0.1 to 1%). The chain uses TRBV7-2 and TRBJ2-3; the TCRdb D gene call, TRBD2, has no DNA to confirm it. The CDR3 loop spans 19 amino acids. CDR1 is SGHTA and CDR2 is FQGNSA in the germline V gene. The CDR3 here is CASSLDPSTGGLAKDTQYF. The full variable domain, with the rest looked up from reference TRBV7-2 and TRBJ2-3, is GAGVSQSPSNKVTEKGKDVELRCDPISGHTALYWYRQSLGQGLEFLIYFQGNSAPDKSGLPSDRFSAERTGGSVSTLTIQRTQQEDSAVYLCASSLDPSTGGLAKDTQYFGPGTRLTVL.

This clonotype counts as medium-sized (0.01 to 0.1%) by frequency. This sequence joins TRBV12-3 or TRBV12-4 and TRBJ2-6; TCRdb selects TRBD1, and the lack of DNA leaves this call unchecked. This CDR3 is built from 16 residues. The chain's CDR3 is CASSPQGASGANVLTF.

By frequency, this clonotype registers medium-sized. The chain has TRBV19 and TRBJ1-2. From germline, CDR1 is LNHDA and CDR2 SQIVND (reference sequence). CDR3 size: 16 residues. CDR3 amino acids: CASSIVFGQANYGYTF.

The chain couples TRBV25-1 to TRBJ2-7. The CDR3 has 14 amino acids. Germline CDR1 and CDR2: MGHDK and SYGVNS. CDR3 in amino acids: CASSTHSESYEQYF.

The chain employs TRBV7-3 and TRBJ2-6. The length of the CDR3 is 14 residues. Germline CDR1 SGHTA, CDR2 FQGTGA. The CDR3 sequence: CASSFSSGANVLTF.

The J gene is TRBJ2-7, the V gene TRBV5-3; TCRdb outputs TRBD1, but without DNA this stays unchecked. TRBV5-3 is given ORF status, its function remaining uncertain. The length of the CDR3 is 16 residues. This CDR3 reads CARSYPGQGSSYEQYF.

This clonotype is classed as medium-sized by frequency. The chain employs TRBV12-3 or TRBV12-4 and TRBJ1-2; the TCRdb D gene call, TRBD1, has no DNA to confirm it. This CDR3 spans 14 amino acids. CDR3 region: CASGPTTGVDGYTF.

CDR3 amino acids: CASKRTGASGYTF. The rearrangement uses TRBV6-1 and TRBJ1-2; absent DNA, TCRdb's TRBD1 call cannot be checked. CDR3 length: 13 amino acids. CDR1 is MNHNS and CDR2 is SASEGT in the germline V gene.

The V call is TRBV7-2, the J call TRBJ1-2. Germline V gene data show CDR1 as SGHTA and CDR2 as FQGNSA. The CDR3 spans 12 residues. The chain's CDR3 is CASSPRLGGYTF.

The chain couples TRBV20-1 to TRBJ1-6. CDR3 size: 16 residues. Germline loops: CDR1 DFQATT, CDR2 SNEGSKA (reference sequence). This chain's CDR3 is CSARDAAYSYNSPLHF.

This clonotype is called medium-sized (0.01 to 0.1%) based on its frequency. Here the CDR3 reads CASRGGLHQPQHF. The chain has TRBV6-5 and TRBJ1-5. Germline V gives CDR1 MNHEY, CDR2 SVGAGI. CDR3 size: 13 residues.

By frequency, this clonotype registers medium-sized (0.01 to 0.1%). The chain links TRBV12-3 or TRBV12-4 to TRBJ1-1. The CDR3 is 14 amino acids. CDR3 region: CASSPSQVDTEAFF.

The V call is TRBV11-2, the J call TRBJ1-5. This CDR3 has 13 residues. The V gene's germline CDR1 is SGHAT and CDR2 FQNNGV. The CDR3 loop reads CASSFDRNQPQHF.